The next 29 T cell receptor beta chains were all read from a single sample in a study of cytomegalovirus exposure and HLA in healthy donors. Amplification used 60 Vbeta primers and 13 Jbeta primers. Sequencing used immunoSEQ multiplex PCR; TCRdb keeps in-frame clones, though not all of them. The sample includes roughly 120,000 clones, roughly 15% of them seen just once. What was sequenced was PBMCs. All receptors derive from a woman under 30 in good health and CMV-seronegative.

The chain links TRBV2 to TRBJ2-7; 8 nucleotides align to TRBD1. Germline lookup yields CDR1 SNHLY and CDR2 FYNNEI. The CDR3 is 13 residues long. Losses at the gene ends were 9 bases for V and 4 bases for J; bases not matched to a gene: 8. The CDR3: CARFPGQDYEQYF. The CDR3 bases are TGTGCCAGGTTCCCGGGACAGGATTACGAGCAGTACTTC. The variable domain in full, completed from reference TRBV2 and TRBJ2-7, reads EPEVTQTPSHQVTQMGQEVILRCVPISNHLYFYWYRQILGQKVEFLVSFYNNEISEKSEIFDDQFSVERPDGSNFTLKIRSTKLEDSAMYFCARFPGQDYEQYFGPGTRLTVT.

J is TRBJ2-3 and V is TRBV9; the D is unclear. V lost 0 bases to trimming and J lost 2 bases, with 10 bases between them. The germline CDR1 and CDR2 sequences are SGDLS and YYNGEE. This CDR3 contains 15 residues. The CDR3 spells CASSVAQSYTDTQYF. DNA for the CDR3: TGTGCCAGCAGCGTAGCTCAAAGCTACACAGATACGCAGTATTTT.

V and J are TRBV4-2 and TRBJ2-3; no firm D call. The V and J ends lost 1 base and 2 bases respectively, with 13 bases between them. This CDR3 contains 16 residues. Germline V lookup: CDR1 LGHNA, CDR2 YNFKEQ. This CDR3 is CASSQAEVSDTDTQYF. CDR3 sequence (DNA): TGTGCCAGCAGCCAAGCTGAGGTGTCGGACACAGATACGCAGTATTTT.

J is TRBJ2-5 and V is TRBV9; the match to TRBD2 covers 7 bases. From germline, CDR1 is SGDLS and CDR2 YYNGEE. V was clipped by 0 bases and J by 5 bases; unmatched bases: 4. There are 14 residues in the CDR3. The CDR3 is CASSVGVGGETQYF. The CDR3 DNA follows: TGTGCCAGCAGCGTAGGGGTGGGGGGGGAGACCCAGTACTTC.

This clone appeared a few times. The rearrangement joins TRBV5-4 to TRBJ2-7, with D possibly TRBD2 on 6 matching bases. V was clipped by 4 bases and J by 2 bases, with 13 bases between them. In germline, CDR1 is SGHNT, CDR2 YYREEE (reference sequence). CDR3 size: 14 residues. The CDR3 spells CASSDTTSTYEQYF. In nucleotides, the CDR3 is TGTGCCAGCAGCGATACGACTAGTACCTACGAGCAGTACTTC.

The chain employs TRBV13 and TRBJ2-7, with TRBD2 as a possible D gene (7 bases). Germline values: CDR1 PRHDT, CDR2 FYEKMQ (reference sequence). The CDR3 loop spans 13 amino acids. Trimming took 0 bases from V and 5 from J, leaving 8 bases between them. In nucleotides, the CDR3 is TGTGCCAGCAGCTTAGGCGGGGGGCACGAGCAGTACTTC. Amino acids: CASSLGGGHEQYF.

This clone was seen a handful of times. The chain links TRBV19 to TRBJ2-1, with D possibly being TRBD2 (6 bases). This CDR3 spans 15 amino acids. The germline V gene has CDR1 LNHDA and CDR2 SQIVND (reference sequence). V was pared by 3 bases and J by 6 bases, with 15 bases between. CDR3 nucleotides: TGTGCCAGTAGTATGGAGCGGGTGTTGTCCAATGAGCAGTTCTTC. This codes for CASSMERVLSNEQFF.

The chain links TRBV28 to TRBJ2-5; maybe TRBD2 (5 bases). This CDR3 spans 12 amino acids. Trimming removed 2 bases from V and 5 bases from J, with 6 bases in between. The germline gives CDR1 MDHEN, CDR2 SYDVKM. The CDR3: CASSLAGETQYF. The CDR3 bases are TGTGCCAGCAGTTTAGCGGGCGAGACCCAGTACTTC.

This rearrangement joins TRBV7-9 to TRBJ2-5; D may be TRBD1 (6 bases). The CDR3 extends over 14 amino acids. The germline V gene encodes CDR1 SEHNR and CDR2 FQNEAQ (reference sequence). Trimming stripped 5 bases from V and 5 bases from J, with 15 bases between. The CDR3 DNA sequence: TGTGCCAGCAGCCCACAGGGTGGGCCGGAGACCCAGTACTTC. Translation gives CASSPQGGPETQYF.

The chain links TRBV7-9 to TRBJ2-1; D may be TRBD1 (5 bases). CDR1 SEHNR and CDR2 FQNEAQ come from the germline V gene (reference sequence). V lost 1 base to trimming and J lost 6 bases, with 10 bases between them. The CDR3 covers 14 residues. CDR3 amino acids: CASSLGRTRNEQFF. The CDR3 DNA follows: TGTGCCAGCAGCTTAGGACGGACACGCAATGAGCAGTTCTTC.

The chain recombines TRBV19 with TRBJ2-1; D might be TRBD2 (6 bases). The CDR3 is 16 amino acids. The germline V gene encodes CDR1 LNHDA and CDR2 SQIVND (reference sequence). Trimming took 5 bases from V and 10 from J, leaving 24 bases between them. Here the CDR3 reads CASSVTPGLPREEQFF. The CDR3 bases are TGTGCCAGTAGTGTCACTCCGGGACTCCCGCGCGAGGAGCAGTTCTTC.

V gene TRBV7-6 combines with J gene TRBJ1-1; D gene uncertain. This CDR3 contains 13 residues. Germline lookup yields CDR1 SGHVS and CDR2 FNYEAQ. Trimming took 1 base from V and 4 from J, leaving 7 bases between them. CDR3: CASSLVPGTEAFF. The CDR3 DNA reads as TGTGCCAGCAGCTTAGTTCCGGGCACTGAAGCTTTCTTT.

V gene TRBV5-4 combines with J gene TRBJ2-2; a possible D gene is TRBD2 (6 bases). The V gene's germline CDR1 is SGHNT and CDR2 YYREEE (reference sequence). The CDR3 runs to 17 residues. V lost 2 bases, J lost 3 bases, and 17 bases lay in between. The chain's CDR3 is CASSLGPRGEDTGELFF. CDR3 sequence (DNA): TGTGCCAGCAGCTTAGGCCCGCGAGGGGAGGACACCGGGGAGCTGTTTTTT. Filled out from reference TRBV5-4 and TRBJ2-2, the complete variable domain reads ETGVTQSPTHLIKTRGQQVTLRCSSQSGHNTVSWYQQALGQGPQFIFQYYREEENGRGNFPPRFSGLQFPNYSSELNVNALELDDSALYLCASSLGPRGEDTGELFFGEGSRLTVL.

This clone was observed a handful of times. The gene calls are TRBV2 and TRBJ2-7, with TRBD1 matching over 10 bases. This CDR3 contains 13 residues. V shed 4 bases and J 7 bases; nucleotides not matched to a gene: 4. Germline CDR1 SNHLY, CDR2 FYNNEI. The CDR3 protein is CASSAWDRGEQYF. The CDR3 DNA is TGTGCCAGCAGTGCCTGGGACAGGGGAGAGCAGTACTTC.

CDR3 DNA sequence: TGTGCCAGCAGTATGGAGTACGAGCAGTACTTC. It is translated as CASSMEYEQYF. The chain carries TRBV6-6 and TRBJ2-7; D remains ambiguous. V gave up 5 bases and J gave up 4 bases, with 6 bases separating them. Germline CDR1 and CDR2: MNHNY and SVGAGI (reference sequence). The length of the CDR3 is 11 residues.

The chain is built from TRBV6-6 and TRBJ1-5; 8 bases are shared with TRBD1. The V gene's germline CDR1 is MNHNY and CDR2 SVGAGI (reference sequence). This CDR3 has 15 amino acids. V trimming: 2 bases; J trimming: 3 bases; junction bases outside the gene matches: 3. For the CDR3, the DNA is TGTGCCAGCAGTTACACAGGGGGGGACAATCAGCCCCAGCATTTT. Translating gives CASSYTGGDNQPQHF.

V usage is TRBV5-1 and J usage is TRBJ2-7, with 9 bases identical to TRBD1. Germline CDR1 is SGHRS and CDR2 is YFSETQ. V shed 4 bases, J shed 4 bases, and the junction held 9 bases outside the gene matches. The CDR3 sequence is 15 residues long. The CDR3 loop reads CASSAAGTGIYEQYF. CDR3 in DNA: TGCGCCAGCAGCGCTGCCGGGACAGGGATATACGAGCAGTACTTC.

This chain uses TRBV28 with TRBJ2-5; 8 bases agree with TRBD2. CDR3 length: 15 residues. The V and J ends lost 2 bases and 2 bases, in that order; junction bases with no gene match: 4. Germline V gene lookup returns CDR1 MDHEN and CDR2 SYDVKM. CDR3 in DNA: TGTGCCAGCAGTTTAGCGGCGGGAGGACAAGAGACCCAGTACTTC. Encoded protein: CASSLAAGGQETQYF.

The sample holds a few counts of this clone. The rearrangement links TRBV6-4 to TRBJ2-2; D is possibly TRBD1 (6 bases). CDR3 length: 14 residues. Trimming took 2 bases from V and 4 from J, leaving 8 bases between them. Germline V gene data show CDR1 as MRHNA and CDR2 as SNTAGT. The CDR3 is CASSDTGTTGELFF. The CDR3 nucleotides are TGTGCCAGCAGTGACACAGGGACCACCGGGGAGCTGTTTTTT.

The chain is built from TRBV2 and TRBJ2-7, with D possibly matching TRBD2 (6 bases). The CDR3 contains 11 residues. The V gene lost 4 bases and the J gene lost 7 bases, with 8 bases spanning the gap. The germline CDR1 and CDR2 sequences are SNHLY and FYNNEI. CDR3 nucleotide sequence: TGTGCCAGCAGTGGGGACTTAGAGCAGTACTTC. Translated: CASSGDLEQYF.

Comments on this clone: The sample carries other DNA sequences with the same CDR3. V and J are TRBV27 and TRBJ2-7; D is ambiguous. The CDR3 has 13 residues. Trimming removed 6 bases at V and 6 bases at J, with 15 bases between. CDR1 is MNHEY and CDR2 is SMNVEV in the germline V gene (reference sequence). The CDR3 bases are TGTGCCAGCAGCTTGGGCAGGCGCCTCGAGCAGTACTTC. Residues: CASSLGRRLEQYF.

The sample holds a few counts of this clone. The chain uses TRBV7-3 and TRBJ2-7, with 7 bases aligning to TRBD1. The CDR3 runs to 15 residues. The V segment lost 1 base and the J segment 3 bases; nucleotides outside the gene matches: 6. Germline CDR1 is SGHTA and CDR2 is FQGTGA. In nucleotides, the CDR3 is TGTGCCAGCAGCTTAATAAGGGGGCCCCGCTACGAGCAGTACTTC. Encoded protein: CASSLIRGPRYEQYF. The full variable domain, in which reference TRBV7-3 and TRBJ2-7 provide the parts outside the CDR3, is GAGVSQTPSNKVTEKGKYVELRCDPISGHTALYWYRQSLGQGPEFLIYFQGTGAADDSGLPNDRFFAVRPEGSVSTLKIQRTERGDSAVYLCASSLIRGPRYEQYFGPGTRLTVT.

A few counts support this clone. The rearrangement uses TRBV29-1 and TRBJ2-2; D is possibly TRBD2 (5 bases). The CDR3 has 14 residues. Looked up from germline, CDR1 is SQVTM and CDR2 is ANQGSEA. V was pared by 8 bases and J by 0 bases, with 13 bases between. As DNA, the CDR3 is TGCAGCATCCCGGACTCCTCGAACACCGGGGAGCTGTTTTTT. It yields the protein CSIPDSSNTGELFF.

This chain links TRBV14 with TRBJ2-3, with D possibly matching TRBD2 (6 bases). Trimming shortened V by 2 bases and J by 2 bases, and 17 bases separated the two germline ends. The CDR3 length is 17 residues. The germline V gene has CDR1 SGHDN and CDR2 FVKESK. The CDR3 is CASSQLRPGTVTDTQYF. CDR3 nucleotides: TGTGCCAGCAGCCAACTTAGACCCGGGACTGTCACAGATACGCAGTATTTT.

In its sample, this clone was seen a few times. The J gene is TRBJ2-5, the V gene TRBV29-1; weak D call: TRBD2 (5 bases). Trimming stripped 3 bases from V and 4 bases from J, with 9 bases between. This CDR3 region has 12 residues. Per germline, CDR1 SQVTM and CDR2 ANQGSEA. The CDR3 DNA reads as TGCAGCGTTGAGGAGGCCTCAGAGACCCAGTACTTC. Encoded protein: CSVEEASETQYF.

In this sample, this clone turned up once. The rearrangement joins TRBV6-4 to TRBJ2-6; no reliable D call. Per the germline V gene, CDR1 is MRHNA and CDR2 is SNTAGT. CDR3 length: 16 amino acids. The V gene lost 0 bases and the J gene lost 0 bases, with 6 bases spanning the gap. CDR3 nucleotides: TGTGCCAGCAGTGACTCGAGTAGCTCTGGGGCCAACGTCCTGACTTTC. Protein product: CASSDSSSSGANVLTF.

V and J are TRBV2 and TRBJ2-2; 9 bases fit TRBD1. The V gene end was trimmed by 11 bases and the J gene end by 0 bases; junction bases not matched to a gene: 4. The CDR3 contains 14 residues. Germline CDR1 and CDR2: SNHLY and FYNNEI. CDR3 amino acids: CAGRQGANTGELFF. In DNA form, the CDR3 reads TGTGCCGGCCGACAGGGGGCGAACACCGGGGAGCTGTTTTTT.

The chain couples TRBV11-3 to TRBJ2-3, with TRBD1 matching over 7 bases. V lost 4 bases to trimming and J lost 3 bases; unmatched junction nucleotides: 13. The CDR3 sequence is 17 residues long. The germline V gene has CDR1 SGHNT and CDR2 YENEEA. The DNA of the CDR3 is TGTGCCAGCAGCTCTCCTCGGGACAGAATCGCAACAGATACGCAGTATTTT. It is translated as CASSSPRDRIATDTQYF.

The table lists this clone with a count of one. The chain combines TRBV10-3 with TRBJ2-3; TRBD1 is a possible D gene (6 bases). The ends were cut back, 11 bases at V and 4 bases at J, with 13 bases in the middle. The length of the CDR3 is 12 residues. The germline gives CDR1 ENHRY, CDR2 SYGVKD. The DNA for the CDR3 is TGTGCCGCCGGGACAACTGCAGATACGCAGTATTTT. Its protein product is CAAGTTADTQYF.